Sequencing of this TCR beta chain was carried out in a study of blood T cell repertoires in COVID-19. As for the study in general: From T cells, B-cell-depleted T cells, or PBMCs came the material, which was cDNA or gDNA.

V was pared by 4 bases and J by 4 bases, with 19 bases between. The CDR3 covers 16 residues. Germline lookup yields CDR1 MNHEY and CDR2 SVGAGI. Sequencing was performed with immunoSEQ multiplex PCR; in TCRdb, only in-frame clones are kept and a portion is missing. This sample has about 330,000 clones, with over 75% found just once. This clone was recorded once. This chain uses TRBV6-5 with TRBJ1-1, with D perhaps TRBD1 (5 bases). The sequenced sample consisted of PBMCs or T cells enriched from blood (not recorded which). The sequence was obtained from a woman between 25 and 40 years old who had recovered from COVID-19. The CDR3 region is CASSSPTLLRGTEAFF. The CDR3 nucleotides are TGTGCCAGCAGTTCCCCGACACTCCTAAGGGGCACTGAAGCTTTCTTT.